The rows below give T cell receptor beta chains drawn from one sample of a study of technical replicates of blood from several donors. Here immunoSEQ multiplex PCR was the method, and the copy in TCRdb shows in-frame clones only, minus some. The table records about 15,000 clones, 80% to 90% of them present only once. The sequenced sample consisted of PBMCs. These receptors were taken from a human donor in good health. Each CDR3 is given with its conserved first and last residue. Each record gives: D gene, J gene, V gene, clone size, CDR3 DNA, CDR3 protein. D genes are given only for firm matches. The listing skips clone size in some rows; elsewhere it reads once, few, many or a size class.

d_call: TRBD1
j_call: TRBJ1-4
v_call: TRBV11-2
clone_size: .
cdr3_nt: TGTGCCAGCAGCATCGGGACAGGGGATGAAAAACTGTTTTTT
cdr3_aa: CASSIGTGDEKLFF

d_call: .
j_call: TRBJ2-1
v_call: TRBV4-2
clone_size: .
cdr3_nt: TGTGCCAGCAGCCAAGCGAGCGGGTCCAATGAGCAGTTCTTC
cdr3_aa: CASSQASGSNEQFF

d_call: .
j_call: TRBJ1-3
v_call: TRBV29-1
clone_size: once
cdr3_nt: TGCAGCGTTGAGAGGTCCAACACCATATATTTT
cdr3_aa: CSVERSNTIYF

d_call: .
j_call: TRBJ1-3
v_call: TRBV6-1
clone_size: .
cdr3_nt: TGTGCCAGCAGTGAATACAGGGCGCAAGGAAACACCATATATTTT
cdr3_aa: CASSEYRAQGNTIYF

d_call: TRBD2
j_call: TRBJ2-3
v_call: TRBV2
clone_size: .
cdr3_nt: TGTGCCAGCAGTGACCCTAGCGGGAGCGGCGATACGCAGTATTTT
cdr3_aa: CASSDPSGSGDTQYF

d_call: .
j_call: TRBJ2-4
v_call: TRBV25-1
clone_size: .
cdr3_nt: TGTGCCAGCAGTGAAGACAGTCCTAAAAACATTCAGTACTTC
cdr3_aa: CASSEDSPKNIQYF

d_call: TRBD2
j_call: TRBJ2-1
v_call: TRBV4-1
clone_size: .
cdr3_nt: TGCGCCAGCAGCCCCGCCGGGACTAAATACAATGAGCAGTTCTTC
cdr3_aa: CASSPAGTKYNEQFF

d_call: .
j_call: TRBJ2-2
v_call: TRBV27
clone_size: few
cdr3_nt: TGTGCCAGCAGCCCCGGGGTGGGCGGGGAGCTGTTTTTT
cdr3_aa: CASSPGVGGELFF

d_call: .
j_call: TRBJ2-7
v_call: TRBV19
clone_size: .
cdr3_nt: TGTGCCAGTAGTATAGATAGAAAGGGGAACGAGCAGTACTTC
cdr3_aa: CASSIDRKGNEQYF

d_call: TRBD2
j_call: TRBJ2-7
v_call: TRBV7-9
clone_size: .
cdr3_nt: TGTGCCAGCAGCTTAAGCTCCGGGGTAAGCGGGAGCCGTAACGAGCAGTACTTC
cdr3_aa: CASSLSSGVSGSRNEQYF

d_call: TRBD2
j_call: TRBJ2-1
v_call: TRBV18
clone_size: .
cdr3_nt: TGTGCCAGCTCATATGGGGGACTAGCGGCCTACAATGAGCAGTTCTTC
cdr3_aa: CASSYGGLAAYNEQFF

d_call: .
j_call: TRBJ2-1
v_call: TRBV25-1
clone_size: once
cdr3_nt: TGTGCCAGCAGTGAATGGCGGGGTGAGCAGTTCTTC
cdr3_aa: CASSEWRGEQFF

d_call: .
j_call: TRBJ2-7
v_call: TRBV18
clone_size: .
cdr3_nt: TGTGCCAGCTCCCGGGGGGCAAACTCCTACGAGCAGTACTTC
cdr3_aa: CASSRGANSYEQYF

d_call: TRBD1
j_call: TRBJ2-7
v_call: TRBV15
clone_size: .
cdr3_nt: TGTGCCACCAGCAGAGGAAGCCCCAGGGGGCGGACCTACGAGCAGTACTTC
cdr3_aa: CATSRGSPRGRTYEQYF

d_call: TRBD2
j_call: TRBJ2-5
v_call: TRBV30
clone_size: once
cdr3_nt: TGTGCCTGGAGTTTAGGACTAGCGGGAGCAGAGACCCAGTACTTC
cdr3_aa: CAWSLGLAGAETQYF

d_call: TRBD1
j_call: TRBJ1-3
v_call: TRBV5-1
clone_size: .
cdr3_nt: TGCGCCAGCAGCCTTGGAGGGGGCCTAGACTCTGGAAACACCATATATTTT
cdr3_aa: CASSLGGGLDSGNTIYF

d_call: .
j_call: TRBJ2-7
v_call: TRBV11-2
clone_size: .
cdr3_nt: TGTGCCAGCAGCAACACCTACGAGCAGTACTTC
cdr3_aa: CASSNTYEQYF

d_call: .
j_call: TRBJ1-2
v_call: TRBV19
clone_size: .
cdr3_nt: TGTGCCAGTAGTATATCACAGAACTATGGCTACACCTTC
cdr3_aa: CASSISQNYGYTF

d_call: TRBD1
j_call: TRBJ2-5
v_call: TRBV29-1
clone_size: .
cdr3_nt: TGCAGCGTTGAAGTGTGGGACAGGGGGGAGACCCAGTACTTC
cdr3_aa: CSVEVWDRGETQYF

d_call: .
j_call: TRBJ2-1
v_call: TRBV7-8
clone_size: .
cdr3_nt: TGTGCCAGCAGCTTGACTGAGGACAATGAGCAGTTCTTC
cdr3_aa: CASSLTEDNEQFF

d_call: .
j_call: TRBJ1-4
v_call: TRBV19
clone_size: .
cdr3_nt: TGTGCCATTCAGGGGATTGATGAAAAACTGTTTTTT
cdr3_aa: CAIQGIDEKLFF

d_call: .
j_call: TRBJ1-1
v_call: TRBV5-1
clone_size: .
cdr3_nt: TGCGCCAGCAGCTTGGAGGGGCGTATGTCTGCTTTCTTT
cdr3_aa: CASSLEGRMSAFF

d_call: .
j_call: TRBJ1-2
v_call: TRBV5-6
clone_size: once
cdr3_nt: TGTGCCAGCAGGGACCCAGCTACAGGGTACGATGGCTACACCTTC
cdr3_aa: CASRDPATGYDGYTF

d_call: .
j_call: TRBJ2-5
v_call: TRBV9
clone_size: .
cdr3_nt: TGTGCCAGCAGCGCCTCCTTCCAAGAGACCCAGTACTTC
cdr3_aa: CASSASFQETQYF

d_call: .
j_call: TRBJ1-1
v_call: TRBV5-1
clone_size: .
cdr3_nt: TGCGCCAGCAGTAACTACCGAGCCGCGATAATGAACACTGAAGCTTTCTTT
cdr3_aa: CASSNYRAAIMNTEAFF

d_call: TRBD1
j_call: TRBJ1-3
v_call: TRBV18
clone_size: .
cdr3_nt: TGTGCCAGCTCAGCAATACAGGGGACTGGAAACACCATATATTTT
cdr3_aa: CASSAIQGTGNTIYF

d_call: TRBD1
j_call: TRBJ1-2
v_call: TRBV9
clone_size: once
cdr3_nt: TGTGCCAGCAGCGAGGGACAGGGTTATGGCTACACCTTC
cdr3_aa: CASSEGQGYGYTF

d_call: .
j_call: TRBJ1-2
v_call: TRBV7-9
clone_size: .
cdr3_nt: TGTGCCAGCAGCTTAGAAGGGACACTAAGTAACTATGGCTACACCTTC
cdr3_aa: CASSLEGTLSNYGYTF

d_call: .
j_call: TRBJ1-5
v_call: TRBV6-1
clone_size: once
cdr3_nt: TGTGCCAGCAGTGGCGGCGAGCTACGGCCCCAGCATTTT
cdr3_aa: CASSGGELRPQHF

d_call: .
j_call: TRBJ2-3
v_call: TRBV27
clone_size: .
cdr3_nt: TGTGCCAGCAGGGGCACAGAGAACACAGATACGCAGTATTTT
cdr3_aa: CASRGTENTDTQYF

d_call: TRBD1
j_call: TRBJ2-1
v_call: TRBV6-1
clone_size: .
cdr3_nt: TGTGCCAGCAGTGAAACGGACAGGGTCCACAATGAGCAGTTCTTC
cdr3_aa: CASSETDRVHNEQFF

d_call: .
j_call: TRBJ1-2
v_call: TRBV13
clone_size: .
cdr3_nt: TGTGCCAGCAGTCACCTCCGCGTCGGGGGGGCCGGTGGCTACACCTTC
cdr3_aa: CASSHLRVGGAGGYTF

d_call: .
j_call: TRBJ2-3
v_call: TRBV4-2
clone_size: .
cdr3_nt: TGTGCCAGCAGTGGGACTCAGGCGTTTACAGATACGCAGTATTTT
cdr3_aa: CASSGTQAFTDTQYF

d_call: .
j_call: TRBJ1-1
v_call: TRBV7-6
clone_size: once
cdr3_nt: TGTGCCAGCAGCTTAGATTACAGCGGCACTGAAGCTTTCTTT
cdr3_aa: CASSLDYSGTEAFF

d_call: .
j_call: TRBJ1-3
v_call: TRBV13
clone_size: .
cdr3_nt: TGTGCCAGCAGCTTAGGGGAGAGCTCTGGAAACACCATATATTTT
cdr3_aa: CASSLGESSGNTIYF

d_call: .
j_call: TRBJ1-5
v_call: TRBV10-2
clone_size: .
cdr3_nt: TGCGCCAGCAGTGAGCCCGGGAGTGTAGGGGAGCCCCAGCATTTT
cdr3_aa: CASSEPGSVGEPQHF

d_call: .
j_call: TRBJ1-1
v_call: TRBV27
clone_size: .
cdr3_nt: TGTGCCAGCAGTTTATCGGGCTTTAGACAGTTGAACACTGAAGCTTTCTTT
cdr3_aa: CASSLSGFRQLNTEAFF

d_call: .
j_call: TRBJ2-1
v_call: TRBV13
clone_size: .
cdr3_nt: TGTGCCAGCAGCTTAGGACTAGTCAATGAGCAGTTCTTC
cdr3_aa: CASSLGLVNEQFF

d_call: .
j_call: TRBJ1-1
v_call: TRBV6-5
clone_size: .
cdr3_nt: TGTGCCAGCAGCCTCTTGACGGACAGCAACACTGAAGCTTTCTTT
cdr3_aa: CASSLLTDSNTEAFF

d_call: .
j_call: TRBJ2-5
v_call: TRBV6-6
clone_size: .
cdr3_nt: TGTGCCAGCAGCTTAACTGTTTCCCAAGAGACCCAGTACTTC
cdr3_aa: CASSLTVSQETQYF

d_call: .
j_call: TRBJ1-5
v_call: TRBV27
clone_size: .
cdr3_nt: TGTGCCAGCAGCCGGGACACGGGCCATCAGCCCCAGCATTTT
cdr3_aa: CASSRDTGHQPQHF

d_call: TRBD1
j_call: TRBJ1-5
v_call: TRBV7-4
clone_size: .
cdr3_nt: TGTGCCAGCAGCTTATCGGACAGGGACAATCAGCCCCAGCATTTT
cdr3_aa: CASSLSDRDNQPQHF

d_call: TRBD2
j_call: TRBJ2-1
v_call: TRBV5-1
clone_size: once
cdr3_nt: TGCGCCAGCAGCTTGGAGGGACTAGCGGGATCCTACAATGAGCAGTTCTTC
cdr3_aa: CASSLEGLAGSYNEQFF

d_call: TRBD1
j_call: TRBJ1-1
v_call: TRBV5-1
clone_size: .
cdr3_nt: TGCGCCAGCAGCAGACTACCCGGGACAGGCGCCACTGAAGCTTTCTTT
cdr3_aa: CASSRLPGTGATEAFF

d_call: .
j_call: TRBJ2-1
v_call: TRBV7-8
clone_size: .
cdr3_nt: TGTGCCACCACAATAAGTGGAGGAACCTACAATGAGCAGTTCTTC
cdr3_aa: CATTISGGTYNEQFF

d_call: .
j_call: TRBJ1-1
v_call: TRBV6-5
clone_size: .
cdr3_nt: TGTGCCAGCAGGACGATCCAGGGTGCTGAAGCTTTCTTT
cdr3_aa: CASRTIQGAEAFF

d_call: .
j_call: TRBJ2-5
v_call: TRBV30
clone_size: .
cdr3_nt: TGTGCCTGGAGTGTACGTTCCAGGGGTCTAATTCAAGAGACCCAGTACTTC
cdr3_aa: CAWSVRSRGLIQETQYF

d_call: TRBD2
j_call: TRBJ2-5
v_call: TRBV7-2
clone_size: .
cdr3_nt: TGTGCCAGCAGCCCACAGCGGGGGGGTCAAGAGACCCAGTACTTC
cdr3_aa: CASSPQRGGQETQYF

d_call: TRBD1
j_call: TRBJ2-3
v_call: TRBV19
clone_size: once
cdr3_nt: TGTGCCAGTAGTCTTTGGGGACAGGGAAGCTCAGATACGCAGTATTTT
cdr3_aa: CASSLWGQGSSDTQYF

d_call: TRBD2
j_call: TRBJ2-1
v_call: TRBV7-9
clone_size: .
cdr3_nt: TGTGCCAGCACCCTAGGGACTAGCGGGAATGATGAGCAGTTCTTC
cdr3_aa: CASTLGTSGNDEQFF

d_call: .
j_call: TRBJ2-1
v_call: TRBV4-1
clone_size: .
cdr3_nt: TGCGCCAGCAGCCAAGACCCCAGGTCAGTGACCTACAATGAGCAGTTCTTC
cdr3_aa: CASSQDPRSVTYNEQFF

d_call: TRBD1
j_call: TRBJ2-7
v_call: TRBV25-1
clone_size: .
cdr3_nt: TGTGCCAGCAGCTCAGCAGGGGGCTACGAGCAGTACTTC
cdr3_aa: CASSSAGGYEQYF

d_call: .
j_call: TRBJ1-3
v_call: TRBV7-3
clone_size: .
cdr3_nt: TGTGCCAGCAGCAAACCCGGGGGGACTGGAAACACCATATATTTT
cdr3_aa: CASSKPGGTGNTIYF

d_call: .
j_call: TRBJ2-5
v_call: TRBV28
clone_size: .
cdr3_nt: TGTGCCAGCAGTTCAGGACAAGCCAGTCACCAGTACTTC
cdr3_aa: CASSSGQASHQYF

d_call: .
j_call: TRBJ2-1
v_call: TRBV29-1
clone_size: few
cdr3_nt: TGCAGCGCGCGTACCCGGGACTTGGGGTACAATGAGCAGTTCTTC
cdr3_aa: CSARTRDLGYNEQFF